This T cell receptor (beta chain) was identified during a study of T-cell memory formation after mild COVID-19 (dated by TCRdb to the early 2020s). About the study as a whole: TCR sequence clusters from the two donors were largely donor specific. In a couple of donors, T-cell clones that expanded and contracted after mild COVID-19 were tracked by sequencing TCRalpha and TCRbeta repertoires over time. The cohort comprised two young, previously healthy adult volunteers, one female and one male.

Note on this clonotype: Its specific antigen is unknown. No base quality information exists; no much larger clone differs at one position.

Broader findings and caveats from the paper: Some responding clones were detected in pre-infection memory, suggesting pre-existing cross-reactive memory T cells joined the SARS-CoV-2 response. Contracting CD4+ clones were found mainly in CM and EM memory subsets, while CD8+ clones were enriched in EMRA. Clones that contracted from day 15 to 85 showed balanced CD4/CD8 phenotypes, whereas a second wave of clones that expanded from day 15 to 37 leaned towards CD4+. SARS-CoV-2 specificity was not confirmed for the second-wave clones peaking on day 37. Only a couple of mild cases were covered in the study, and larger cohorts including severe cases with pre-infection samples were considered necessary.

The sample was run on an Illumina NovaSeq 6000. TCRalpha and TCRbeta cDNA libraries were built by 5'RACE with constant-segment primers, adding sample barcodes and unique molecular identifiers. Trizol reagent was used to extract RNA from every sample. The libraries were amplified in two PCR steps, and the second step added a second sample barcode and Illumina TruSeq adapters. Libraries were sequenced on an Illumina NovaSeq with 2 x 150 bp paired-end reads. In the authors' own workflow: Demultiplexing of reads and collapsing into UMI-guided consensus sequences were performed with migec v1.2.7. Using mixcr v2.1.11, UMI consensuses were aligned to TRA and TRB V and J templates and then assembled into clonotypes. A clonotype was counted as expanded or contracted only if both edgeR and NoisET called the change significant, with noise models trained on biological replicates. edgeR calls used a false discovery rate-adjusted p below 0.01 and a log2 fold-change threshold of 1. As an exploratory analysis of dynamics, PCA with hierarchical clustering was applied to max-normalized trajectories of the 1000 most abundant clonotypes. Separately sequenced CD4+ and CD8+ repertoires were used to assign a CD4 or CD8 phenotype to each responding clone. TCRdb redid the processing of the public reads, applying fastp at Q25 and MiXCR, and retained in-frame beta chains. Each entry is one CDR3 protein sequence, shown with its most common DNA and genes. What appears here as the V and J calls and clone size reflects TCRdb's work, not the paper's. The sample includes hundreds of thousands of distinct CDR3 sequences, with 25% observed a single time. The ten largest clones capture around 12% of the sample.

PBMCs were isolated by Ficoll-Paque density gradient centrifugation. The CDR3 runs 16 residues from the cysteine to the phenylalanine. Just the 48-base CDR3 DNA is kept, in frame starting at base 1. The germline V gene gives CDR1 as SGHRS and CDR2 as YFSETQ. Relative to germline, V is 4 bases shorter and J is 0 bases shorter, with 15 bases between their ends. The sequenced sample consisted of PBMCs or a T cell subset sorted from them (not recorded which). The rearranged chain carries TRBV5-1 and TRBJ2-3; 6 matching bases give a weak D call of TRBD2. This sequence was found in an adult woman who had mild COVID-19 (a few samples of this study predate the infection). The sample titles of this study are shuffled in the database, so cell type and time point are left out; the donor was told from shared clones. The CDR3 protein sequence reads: CASSVFPGASTDTQYF. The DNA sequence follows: TGCGCCAGCAGCGTTTTTCCGGGAGCTAGCACAGATACGCAGTATTTT.